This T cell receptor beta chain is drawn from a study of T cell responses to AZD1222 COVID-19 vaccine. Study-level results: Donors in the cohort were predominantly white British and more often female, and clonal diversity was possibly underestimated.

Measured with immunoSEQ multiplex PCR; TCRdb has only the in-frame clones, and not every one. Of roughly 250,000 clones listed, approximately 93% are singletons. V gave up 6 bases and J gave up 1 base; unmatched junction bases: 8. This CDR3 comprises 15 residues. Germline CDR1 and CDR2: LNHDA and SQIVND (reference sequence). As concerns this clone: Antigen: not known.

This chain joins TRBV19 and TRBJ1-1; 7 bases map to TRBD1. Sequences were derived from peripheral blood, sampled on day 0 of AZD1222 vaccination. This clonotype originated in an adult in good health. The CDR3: CASSLLDRENTEAFF. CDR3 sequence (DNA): TGTGCCAGTAGCCTGCTCGACAGGGAGAACACTGAAGCTTTCTTT. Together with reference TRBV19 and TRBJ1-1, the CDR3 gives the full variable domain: DGGITQSPKYLFRKEGQNVTLSCEQNLNHDAMYWYRQDPGQGLRLIYYSQIVNDFQKGDIAEGYSVSREKKESFPLTVTSAQKNPTAFYLCASSLLDRENTEAFFGQGTRLTVV.